The clone carrying this T cell receptor (beta chain) has a handful of counts. Its specificity is not known. Being one base from a much bigger clone, this may be a read error. The same CDR3 is also encoded by other DNA sequences in this sample. This entry is derived from a study of shared clonotypes between healthy human individuals. Study-level points and caveats: There were few donors, and this limited the genetic and exposure-history diversity represented. Sequencing depth was predicted to influence how clonotypes are shared among donors.

As processed by the authors: Junction-only sequences produced by ImmunoSEQ had no quality scores, so filtering differed. Produced via immunoSEQ multiplex PCR; TCRdb's table is partial and in-frame only. V, J and clone size are those of that table, while D and trimming were read from the DNA. This sample carries about 92,000 clones, roughly 45% of them seen once, and the ten largest clones take more than 12%. From germline, CDR1 is SEHNR and CDR2 FQNEAQ (reference sequence). V trimming: 3 bases; J trimming: 6 bases; junction bases outside the gene matches: 0. The CDR3 has 14 residues. The TCR sequence derives from a woman aged 40 to 50 in good health. Some clones in this sample may be carry-over from other donors' samples. The rearrangement joins TRBV7-9 to TRBJ2-2; 11 nucleotides line up with TRBD2. The source material was PBMCs. The CDR3 nucleotides read TGTGCCAGCAGCTTGGGACTAGCGGCCGGGGAGCTGTTTTTT. It codes for CASSLGLAAGELFF.